This TCR beta chain emerged from a study of blood T cell repertoires in COVID-19. The overall study: Samples of COVID-19 (acute and convalescent) were obtained from the United States, Italy and Spain.

V lost 5 bases and J lost 8; bases outside the gene matches: 9. The CDR3 loop spans 14 amino acids. CDR1 is SGHVS and CDR2 is FQNEAQ in the germline V gene. Per the authors' pipeline: From reference gene primer amplification, estimates of nucleated cell counts were derived. Clones were sequenced by immunoSEQ multiplex PCR, and TCRdb holds only the in-frame ones, with some missing. V, J and clone size are those of that table, while D and trimming were read from the DNA. The data show approximately 160,000 clones, 80% to 85% seen once. The sequence was collected from a woman older than 75 with active or convalescent COVID-19. Sample: peripheral blood. This chain links TRBV7-8 with TRBJ1-2, with 9 bases lining up with TRBD1. CDR3 sequence reads: CASSPIQGALGYTF. CDR3 nucleotides: TGTGCCAGCAGCCCTATACAGGGGGCGCTGGGCTACACCTTC.